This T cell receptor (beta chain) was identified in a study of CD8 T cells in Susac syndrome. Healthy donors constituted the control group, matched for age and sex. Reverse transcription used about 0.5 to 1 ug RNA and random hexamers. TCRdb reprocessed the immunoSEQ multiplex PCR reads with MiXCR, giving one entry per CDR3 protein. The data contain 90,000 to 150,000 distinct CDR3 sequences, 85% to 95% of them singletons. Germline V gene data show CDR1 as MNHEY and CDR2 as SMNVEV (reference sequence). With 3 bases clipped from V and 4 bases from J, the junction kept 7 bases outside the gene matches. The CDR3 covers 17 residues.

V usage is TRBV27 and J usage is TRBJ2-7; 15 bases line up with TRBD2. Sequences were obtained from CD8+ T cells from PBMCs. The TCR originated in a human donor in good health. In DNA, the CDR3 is TGTGCCAGCAGTTTTATGGGACTAGCGGGAGGCCCGTACGAGCAGTACTTC. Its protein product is CASSFMGLAGGPYEQYF.